A selection of T cell receptor beta chains follows, all from one sample in a study of T cell responses to AZD1222 COVID-19 vaccine. Profiled with immunoSEQ multiplex PCR; TCRdb holds only in-frame clones, not every one. Among 180,000 or so clones listed, around 90% were seen once. Here the sequenced sample was peripheral blood, taken 28 days after the second AZD1222 dose. Every receptor here comes from an adult who received the AZD1222 COVID-19 vaccine. CDR3s include the opening cysteine and the closing phenylalanine or tryptophan. The D gene is left open where the match is weak. Only part of the rows carry a size: once, few, many, or a class if the clone is expanded.

size,J,D,V,CDR3,DNA
.,TRBJ2-7,.,TRBV9,CASSVGASYEQYF,TGTGCCAGCAGCGTAGGGGCATCCTACGAGCAGTACTTC
.,TRBJ2-3,TRBD2,TRBV5-1,CASSPTGASGRAVDTQYF,TGCGCCAGCAGCCCCACGGGGGCTAGCGGGAGGGCCGTAGATACGCAGTATTTT
few,TRBJ2-7,.,TRBV5-1,CASSRDSNTRLADKLHTYEQYF,TGCGCCAGCAGCCGGGACTCCAACACCAGACTCGCCGACAAGCTACACACCTACGAGCAGTACTTC
few,TRBJ2-7,TRBD2,TRBV7-9,CASSSPSGTTSYEQYF,TGTGCCAGCAGCTCCCCATCCGGGACTACCTCCTACGAGCAGTACTTC
once,TRBJ2-3,.,TRBV6-2/TRBV6-3,CASSYKEGTDTQYF,TGTGCCAGCAGTTACAAGGAGGGAACAGATACGCAGTATTTT
.,TRBJ2-1,.,TRBV7-3,CASSLARDNEQFF,TGTGCCAGCAGCTTAGCCCGGGACAATGAGCAGTTCTTC
.,TRBJ1-6,.,TRBV2,CASRAEVGSPLHF,TGTGCCAGCAGGGCGGAGGTAGGATCACCCCTCCACTTT
.,TRBJ2-6,.,TRBV14,CASSPLRSSGANVLTF,TGTGCCAGCAGCCCCCTGCGGAGCTCTGGGGCCAACGTCCTGACTTTC
.,TRBJ2-1,TRBD2,TRBV6-2/TRBV6-3,CASSYGGRTHEQFF,TGTGCCAGCAGTTACGGCGGGAGAACTCATGAGCAGTTCTTC
.,TRBJ2-7,TRBD1,TRBV2,CASSEVEGASEYEQYF,TGTGCCAGCAGTGAAGTTGAGGGGGCGTCGGAATACGAGCAGTACTTC
.,TRBJ2-5,TRBD2,TRBV10-3,CAISGTSGEETQYF,TGTGCCATCAGTGGGACTAGCGGGGAAGAGACCCAGTACTTC
.,TRBJ2-7,TRBD2,TRBV5-4,CASSLTSGATYEQYF,TGTGCCAGCAGCTTAACTAGCGGAGCCACCTACGAGCAGTACTTC
.,TRBJ2-1,TRBD2,TRBV15,CATSRGLADHNEQFF,TGTGCCACCAGCAGGGGACTAGCGGACCACAATGAGCAGTTCTTC
once,TRBJ1-3,.,TRBV6-5,CASSYSYRVGNTIYF,TGTGCCAGCAGTTACTCGTACAGGGTCGGGAACACCATATATTTT
.,TRBJ1-2,TRBD1,TRBV27,CASSLAGTGGWGYTF,TGTGCCAGCAGTTTAGCCGGGACAGGGGGCTGGGGCTACACCTTC
.,TRBJ1-6,TRBD1,TRBV9,CASSVGGQGNSPLHF,TGTGCCAGCAGCGTAGGAGGACAGGGGAATTCACCCCTCCACTTT
.,TRBJ1-4,.,TRBV7-2,CASSLDRPPANEKLFF,TGTGCCAGCAGCTTGGACCGACCGCCCGCTAATGAAAAACTGTTTTTT